These 24 T cell receptor beta chains came from one sample sequenced in a study of T cell responses to AZD1222 COVID-19 vaccine. The method was immunoSEQ multiplex PCR; TCRdb's version includes in-frame clones alone and lacks a portion of them. The repertoire holds more than 35,000 clones, with under 85% as singletons. The input for sequencing was peripheral blood, taken on day 0 of AZD1222 vaccination. Every receptor here comes from an adult in good health.

This clone has a handful of counts. The chain joins TRBV12-5 to TRBJ1-4, with no clear D. Germline V CDR1 and CDR2: LGHNT, FRNRAP. Trimming cost V 3 bases and J 6 bases, with 8 bases left between them. The CDR3 runs to 13 residues. The DNA for the CDR3 is TGTGCTAGTGGTTTCAAGCGGGATGAAAAACTGTTTTTT. Amino acids: CASGFKRDEKLFF.

In this sample, this clone turned up once. The gene calls are TRBV28 and TRBJ2-3, with TRBD1 as a possible D gene (5 bases). V was clipped by 5 bases and J by 6 bases, with 12 bases between them. This CDR3 is 13 amino acids long. Per germline, CDR1 MDHEN and CDR2 SYDVKM. CDR3 residues: CASSPRTKDTQYF. CDR3 nucleotides: TGTGCCAGCAGTCCCCGGACAAAGGATACGCAGTATTTT.

This clone was counted a single time. The gene calls are TRBV14 and TRBJ2-3; 8 bases map to TRBD1. The CDR3 has 13 residues. With 2 bases clipped from V and 11 bases from J, the junction kept 6 bases outside the gene matches. The germline V gene encodes CDR1 SGHDN and CDR2 FVKESK. In DNA form, the CDR3 reads TGTGCCAGCAGCCAAACCACAGGGGGAGGGCAGTATTTT. Its translation: CASSQTTGGGQYF.

The V call is TRBV5-1, the J call TRBJ1-1, with TRBD1 matching 7 bases. V shed 5 bases, J shed 0 bases, and the junction held 7 bases outside the gene matches. Per germline, CDR1 SGHRS and CDR2 YFSETQ. This CDR3 comprises 15 residues. This CDR3 reads CASSWGGQMNTEAFF. As DNA, the CDR3 is TGCGCCAGCAGTTGGGGGGGACAGATGAACACTGAAGCTTTCTTT.

The chain joins TRBV2 to TRBJ1-5; D is possibly TRBD1 (5 bases). The CDR3 spans 12 residues. V shed 6 bases and J shed 8 bases, with 11 bases lying between them. In germline, CDR1 is SNHLY, CDR2 FYNNEI. The CDR3 sequence: CASSGGAKPQHF. The DNA of the CDR3 is TGTGCCAGCAGCGGCGGGGCGAAGCCCCAGCATTTT.

This clone was counted once. The V call is TRBV6-1, the J call TRBJ2-1; 7 bases line up with TRBD2. This CDR3 region has 15 residues. Looked up from germline, CDR1 is MNHNS and CDR2 is SASEGT. Trimming at V came to 1 base and at J to 6 bases, leaving 6 bases not matched to a gene. This chain's CDR3 is CASSEGQRGTNEQFF. For the CDR3, the DNA is TGTGCCAGCAGTGAAGGCCAGCGGGGTACCAATGAGCAGTTCTTC.

J is TRBJ1-2 and V is TRBV27, with 7 nucleotides matching TRBD1. There are 15 residues in the CDR3. Trimming at V came to 6 bases and at J to 5 bases, leaving 12 bases not matched to a gene. Germline CDR1 MNHEY, CDR2 SMNVEV (reference sequence). In DNA, the CDR3 is TGTGCCAGCAGCTTTGGGGGACAGTCAACTTATGGCTACACCTTC. Translating it yields CASSFGGQSTYGYTF.

This clone was detected once. The genes are TRBV27 and TRBJ2-7; 11 nucleotides agree with TRBD2. Germline V gives CDR1 MNHEY, CDR2 SMNVEV (reference sequence). V shed 6 bases, J shed 4 bases, and the junction held 11 bases outside the gene matches. This CDR3 spans 16 amino acids. The DNA of the CDR3 is TGTGCCAGCAGCAAATTAGCGGGAGGGCGGAATTACGAGCAGTACTTC. Translation: CASSKLAGGRNYEQYF.

The V and J genes are TRBV5-6 and TRBJ1-5, with 10 positions matching TRBD1. The length of the CDR3 is 16 residues. V shed 3 bases, J shed 3 bases, and the junction held 6 bases outside the gene matches. Germline V CDR1 and CDR2: SGHDT, YYEEEE. CDR3 coding DNA: TGTGCCAGCAGCTGGGGGGGACAGGGGATCAATCAGCCCCAGCATTTT. The encoded protein is CASSWGGQGINQPQHF.

V is TRBV24-1 and J is TRBJ1-3; perhaps TRBD1 as D (5 bases). CDR3 length: 14 amino acids. Trimming removed 2 bases at V and 4 bases at J, with 8 bases between. CDR1 KGHDR and CDR2 SFDVKD come from the germline V gene. The CDR3 sequence: CATSDSGEGNTIYF. In DNA, the CDR3 is TGTGCCACCAGTGATTCGGGGGAAGGAAACACCATATATTTT.

This clone occurred a few times. This chain uses TRBV5-1 with TRBJ2-5; possibly TRBD1 for D (6 bases). The germline CDR1 and CDR2 sequences are SGHRS and YFSETQ. V was clipped by 8 bases and J by 5 bases, with 13 bases between them. The CDR3 is made up of 12 amino acids. The CDR3 sequence: CARAGAGETQYF. DNA of the CDR3: TGCGCCAGAGCAGGGGCGGGTGAGACCCAGTACTTC.

This chain uses TRBV28 with TRBJ2-7, with TRBD1 identical over 9 bases. Per the germline V gene, CDR1 is MDHEN and CDR2 is SYDVKM. V lost 4 bases and J lost 5; bases outside the gene matches: 6. There are 14 residues in the CDR3. CDR3 nucleotide sequence: TGTGCCAGCAGTTCTCGACAGGGGGTACACGAGCAGTACTTC. It translates to CASSSRQGVHEQYF.

This chain links TRBV5-1 with TRBJ2-2, with TRBD1 identical over 7 bases. The V gene's germline CDR1 is SGHRS and CDR2 YFSETQ. The CDR3 totals 14 residues. Trimming cost V 2 bases and J 7 bases; bases outside gene matches: 5. CDR3 in DNA: TGCGCCAGCAGCTTCTACAGGGGTGACGGGGAGCTGTTTTTT. Protein product: CASSFYRGDGELFF.

The rearrangement links TRBV4-1 to TRBJ2-2; 9 bases match TRBD2. V shed 4 bases and J 5 bases; nucleotides not matched to a gene: 5. Germline-derived CDR1 and CDR2 are MGHRA and YSYEKL. This CDR3 comprises 15 residues. The CDR3 here is CASSPEAGGTGELFF. CDR3 DNA: TGCGCCAGCAGCCCGGAGGCGGGAGGGACCGGGGAGCTGTTTTTT.

V gene TRBV2 combines with J gene TRBJ2-1, with 9 bases that match TRBD1. CDR1 and CDR2 from the germline V gene are SNHLY and FYNNEI. The CDR3 contains 16 residues. V gave up 6 bases and J gave up 3 bases; unmatched junction bases: 9. The CDR3 coding sequence is TGTGCCAGCAGATCCGGGGGACAGGGAGTCTACAATGAGCAGTTCTTC. Its translation: CASRSGGQGVYNEQFF.

This sequence joins TRBV27 and TRBJ1-1; tentative D call: TRBD1 (5 bases). The V end was cut by 5 bases, the J end by 4 bases, with 20 bases between. The germline V gene encodes CDR1 MNHEY and CDR2 SMNVEV (reference sequence). This CDR3 is 16 amino acids long. This CDR3 reads CASSHRRTLGGTEAFF. The CDR3 bases are TGTGCCAGCAGTCACCGACGGACCCTGGGGGGCACTGAAGCTTTCTTT.

This clone was recorded once. V is TRBV14 and J is TRBJ1-4, with D tentatively TRBD1 (5 bases). Trimming cost V 2 bases and J 3 bases, with 13 bases left between them. Germline CDR1 SGHDN, CDR2 FVKESK. CDR3 size: 16 residues. The CDR3 protein is CASSQWRGPPNEKLFF. The CDR3 DNA follows: TGTGCCAGCAGCCAATGGCGGGGCCCGCCTAATGAAAAACTGTTTTTT. The full variable domain, rest sourced from reference TRBV14 and TRBJ1-4, is EAGVTQFPSHSVIEKGQTVTLRCDPISGHDNLYWYRRVMGKEIKFLLHFVKESKQDESGMPNNRFLAERTGGTYSTLKVQPAELEDSGVYFCASSQWRGPPNEKLFFGSGTQLSVL.

The chain links TRBV28 to TRBJ1-2; 8 bases fit TRBD1. V shed 7 bases, J shed 2 bases, and the junction held 15 bases outside the gene matches. From germline, CDR1 is MDHEN and CDR2 SYDVKM. The CDR3 sequence is 17 residues long. The DNA for the CDR3 is TGTGCCAGCACCTTAGGGAGGTGGGGACAGGCGAACTATGGCTACACCTTC. The encoded protein is CASTLGRWGQANYGYTF.

The rearrangement uses TRBV15 and TRBJ1-2, with D possibly being TRBD1 (5 bases). There are 16 residues in the CDR3. CDR1 and CDR2 (germline): LNHNV, YYDKDF (reference sequence). The V gene lost 0 bases and the J gene lost 1 base, with 12 bases spanning the gap. CDR3 sequence: CATSRDVSGYNYGYTF. CDR3 DNA sequence: TGTGCCACCAGCAGAGATGTCTCAGGGTATAACTATGGCTACACCTTC.

The chain joins TRBV7-2 to TRBJ2-7; either TRBD1 or TRBD2 may supply D (5 bases each). There are 13 residues in the CDR3. CDR1 SGHTA and CDR2 FQGNSA come from the germline V gene. V was trimmed by 4 bases and J by 3 bases, leaving 10 bases between them. CDR3 nucleotides: TGTGCCAGCAGCTCCCGGGACCGCTACGAGCAGTACTTC. This codes for CASSSRDRYEQYF.

The rearrangement links TRBV25-1 to TRBJ2-7; TRBD2 aligns across 10 bases. This CDR3 has 17 residues. The J segment lost 5 bases and the V segment lost 5 bases, leaving 15 bases of the junction unmatched. Germline V gene sequence: CDR1 MGHDK, CDR2 SYGVNS. CDR3 nucleotide sequence: TGTGCCAGCAGTCCCTCGACTAGCGGGTCCTGGAGGAACGAGCAGTACTTC. It specifies CASSPSTSGSWRNEQYF.

V and J are TRBV5-1 and TRBJ2-3, with TRBD2 matching over 8 bases. V was pared by 0 bases and J by 4 bases, with 4 bases of the junction left unmatched. Germline assignment: CDR1 SGHRS and CDR2 YFSETQ. This CDR3 has 15 amino acids. CDR3 DNA sequence: TGCGCCAGCAGCTTGGCCGGCGGGAGGTCAGATACGCAGTATTTT. This gives the protein CASSLAGGRSDTQYF. The full variable domain, rest sourced from reference TRBV5-1 and TRBJ2-3, is KAGVTQTPRYLIKTRGQQVTLSCSPISGHRSVSWYQQTPGQGLQFLFEYFSETQRNKGNFPGRFSGRQFSNSRSEMNVSTLELGDSALYLCASSLAGGRSDTQYFGPGTRLTVL.

The chain combines TRBV19 with TRBJ1-5, with 11 bases aligning to TRBD1. Germline CDR1 and CDR2: LNHDA and SQIVND (reference sequence). V dropped 4 bases and J dropped 0; count of bases not matched to a gene: 5. This CDR3 has 17 residues. The CDR3 sequence is CASSRTGGNNSNQPQHF. In nucleotides, the CDR3 is TGTGCCAGTAGTAGGACAGGGGGCAACAATAGCAATCAGCCCCAGCATTTT.

This chain connects TRBV15 to TRBJ2-7; weak D call: TRBD2 (6 bases). Trimming removed 0 bases at V and 3 bases at J, with 12 bases between. The CDR3 loop spans 15 amino acids. Germline CDR1 and CDR2: LNHNV and YYDKDF (reference sequence). Here the CDR3 DNA reads TGTGCCACCAGCAGAGACGGAGGGGCCTACTACGAGCAGTACTTC. Its protein product is CATSRDGGAYYEQYF.